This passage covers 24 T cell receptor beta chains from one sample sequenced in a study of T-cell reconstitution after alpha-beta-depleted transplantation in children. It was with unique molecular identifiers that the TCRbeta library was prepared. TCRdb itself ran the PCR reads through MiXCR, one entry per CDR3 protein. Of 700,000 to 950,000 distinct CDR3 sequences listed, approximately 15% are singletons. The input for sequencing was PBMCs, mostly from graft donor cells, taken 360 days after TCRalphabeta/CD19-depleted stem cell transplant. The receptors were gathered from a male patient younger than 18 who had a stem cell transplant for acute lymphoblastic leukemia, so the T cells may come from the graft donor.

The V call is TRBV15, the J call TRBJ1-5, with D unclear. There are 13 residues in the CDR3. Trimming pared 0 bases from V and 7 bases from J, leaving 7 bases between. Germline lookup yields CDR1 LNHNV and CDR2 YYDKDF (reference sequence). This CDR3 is CATSRDLQQPQHF. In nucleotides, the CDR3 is TGTGCCACCAGCAGAGATCTACAGCAGCCCCAGCATTTT.

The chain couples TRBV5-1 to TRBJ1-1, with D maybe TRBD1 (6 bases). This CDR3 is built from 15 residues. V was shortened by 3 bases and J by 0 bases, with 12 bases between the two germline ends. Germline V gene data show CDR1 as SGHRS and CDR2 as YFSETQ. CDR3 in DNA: TGCGCCAGCAGCTCCTACAGGGACATGAACACTGAAGCTTTCTTT. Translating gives CASSSYRDMNTEAFF.

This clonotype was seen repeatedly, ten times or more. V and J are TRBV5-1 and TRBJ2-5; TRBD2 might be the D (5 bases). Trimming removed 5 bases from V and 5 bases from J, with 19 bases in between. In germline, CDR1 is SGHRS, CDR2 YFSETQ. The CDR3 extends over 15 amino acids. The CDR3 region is CASRPLSGMAETQYF. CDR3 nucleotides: TGCGCCAGCAGACCTCTCTCCGGGATGGCGGAGACCCAGTACTTC.

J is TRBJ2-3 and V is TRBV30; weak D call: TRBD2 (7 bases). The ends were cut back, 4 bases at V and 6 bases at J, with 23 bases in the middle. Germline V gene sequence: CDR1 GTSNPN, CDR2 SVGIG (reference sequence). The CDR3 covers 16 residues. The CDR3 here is CAWTHTVGGPGDTQYF. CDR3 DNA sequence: TGTGCCTGGACCCATACGGTCGGGGGGCCCGGGGATACGCAGTATTTT.

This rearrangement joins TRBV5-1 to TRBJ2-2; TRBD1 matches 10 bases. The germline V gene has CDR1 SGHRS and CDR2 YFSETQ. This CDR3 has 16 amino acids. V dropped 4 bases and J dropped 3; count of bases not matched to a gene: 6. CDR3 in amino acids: CASSQDRGLYTGELFF. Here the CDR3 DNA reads TGCGCCAGCAGCCAAGACAGGGGGCTATACACCGGGGAGCTGTTTTTT.

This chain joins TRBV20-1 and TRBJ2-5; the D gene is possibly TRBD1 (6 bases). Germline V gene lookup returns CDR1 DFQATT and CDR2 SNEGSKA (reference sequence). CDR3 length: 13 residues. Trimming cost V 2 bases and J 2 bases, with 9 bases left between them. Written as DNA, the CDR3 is TGCAGTGCTAGACGCAGGGGACAAGAGACCCAGTACTTC. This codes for CSARRRGQETQYF.

CDR3 loop: CASSLRISTQYF. The CDR3 DNA sequence: TGTGCCAGCAGCTTACGGATTAGCACGCAGTATTTT. This chain joins TRBV7-8 and TRBJ2-3, with unresolved D. The germline V gene has CDR1 SGHVS and CDR2 FQNEAQ. The CDR3 covers 12 residues. V lost 2 bases, J lost 9 bases, and 9 bases lay in between.

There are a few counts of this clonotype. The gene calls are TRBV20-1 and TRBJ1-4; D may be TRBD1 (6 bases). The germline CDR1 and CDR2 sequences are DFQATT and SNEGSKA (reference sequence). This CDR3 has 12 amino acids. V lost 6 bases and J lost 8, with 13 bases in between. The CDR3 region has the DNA TGCAGTGCCCTAGAGGGGGTCGAAAAACTGTTTTTT. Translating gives CSALEGVEKLFF.

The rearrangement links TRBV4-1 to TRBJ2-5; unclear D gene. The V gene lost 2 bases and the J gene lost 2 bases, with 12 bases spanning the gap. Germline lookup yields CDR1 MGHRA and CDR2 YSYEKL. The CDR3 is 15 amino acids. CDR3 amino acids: CASSQIPGHQETQYF. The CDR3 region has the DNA TGCGCCAGCAGCCAAATTCCGGGCCATCAAGAGACCCAGTACTTC.

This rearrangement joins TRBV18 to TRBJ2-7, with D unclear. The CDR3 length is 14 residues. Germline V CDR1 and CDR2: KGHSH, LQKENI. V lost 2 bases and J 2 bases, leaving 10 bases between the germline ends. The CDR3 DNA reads TGTGCCAGCTCACCAGAAGCACGGCCCTACGAGCAGTACTTC. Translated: CASSPEARPYEQYF.

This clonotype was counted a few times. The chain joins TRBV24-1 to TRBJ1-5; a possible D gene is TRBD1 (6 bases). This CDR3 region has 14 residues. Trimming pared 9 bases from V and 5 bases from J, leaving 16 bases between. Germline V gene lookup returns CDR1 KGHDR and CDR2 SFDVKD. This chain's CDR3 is CATEGGAVDQPQHF. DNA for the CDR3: TGTGCCACCGAAGGGGGGGCGGTCGATCAGCCCCAGCATTTT.

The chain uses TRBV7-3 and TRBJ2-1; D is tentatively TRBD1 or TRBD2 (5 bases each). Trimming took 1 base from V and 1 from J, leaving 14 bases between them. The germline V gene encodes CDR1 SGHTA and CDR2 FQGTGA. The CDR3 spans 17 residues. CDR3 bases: TGTGCCAGCAGCTTAAGGGGCACTAGTCTTTCCTACAATGAGCAGTTCTTC. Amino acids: CASSLRGTSLSYNEQFF. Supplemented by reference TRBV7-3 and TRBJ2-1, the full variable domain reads GAGVSQTPSNKVTEKGKYVELRCDPISGHTALYWYRQSLGQGPEFLIYFQGTGAADDSGLPNDRFFAVRPEGSVSTLKIQRTERGDSAVYLCASSLRGTSLSYNEQFFGPGTRLTVL.

In DNA, the CDR3 is TGCGCCAGCAGCTTTGTCCCAGTTTCCTACGAGCAGTACTTC. Translation gives CASSFVPVSYEQYF. V usage is TRBV5-1 and J usage is TRBJ2-7; D unresolved. Trimming removed 2 bases from V and 1 base from J, with 10 bases in between. In germline, CDR1 is SGHRS, CDR2 YFSETQ. The CDR3 is 14 amino acids.

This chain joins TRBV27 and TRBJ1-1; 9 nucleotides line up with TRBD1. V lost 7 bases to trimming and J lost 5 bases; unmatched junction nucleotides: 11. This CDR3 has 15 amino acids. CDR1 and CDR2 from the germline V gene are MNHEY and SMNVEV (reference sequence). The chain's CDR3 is CASTSPTGGQTEAFF. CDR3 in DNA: TGTGCCAGCACTTCGCCAACAGGGGGCCAAACTGAAGCTTTCTTT.

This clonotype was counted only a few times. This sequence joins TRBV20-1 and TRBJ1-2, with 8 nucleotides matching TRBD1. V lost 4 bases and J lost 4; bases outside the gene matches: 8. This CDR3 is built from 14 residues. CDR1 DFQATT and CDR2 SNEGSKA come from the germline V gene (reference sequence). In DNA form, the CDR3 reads TGCAGTGCTACCCCGACAGGGGTGGGCTATGGCTACACCTTC. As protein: CSATPTGVGYGYTF.

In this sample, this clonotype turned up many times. CDR3 nucleotides: TGTGCCAGCAGCGTAGGGACTAGCGGACAAGAGACCCAGTACTTC. Residues: CASSVGTSGQETQYF. The V and J genes are TRBV7-9 and TRBJ2-5, with TRBD2 identical over 11 bases. The CDR3 has 15 residues. The germline V gene has CDR1 SEHNR and CDR2 FQNEAQ (reference sequence). V lost 5 bases to trimming and J lost 2 bases; unmatched junction nucleotides: 4.

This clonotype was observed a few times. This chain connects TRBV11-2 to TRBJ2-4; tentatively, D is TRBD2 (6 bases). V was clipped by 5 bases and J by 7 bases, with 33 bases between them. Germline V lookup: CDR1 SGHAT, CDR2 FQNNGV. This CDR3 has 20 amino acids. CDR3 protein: CASSRHQGLTATRMGNIQYF. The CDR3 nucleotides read TGTGCCAGCAGCCGACACCAAGGGTTGACGGCGACTAGAATGGGGAACATTCAGTACTTC. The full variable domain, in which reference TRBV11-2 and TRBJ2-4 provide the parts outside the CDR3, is EAGVAQSPRYKIIEKRQSVAFWCNPISGHATLYWYQQILGQGPKLLIQFQNNGVVDDSQLPKDRFSAERLKGVDSTLKIQPAKLEDSAVYLCASSRHQGLTATRMGNIQYFGAGTRLSVL.

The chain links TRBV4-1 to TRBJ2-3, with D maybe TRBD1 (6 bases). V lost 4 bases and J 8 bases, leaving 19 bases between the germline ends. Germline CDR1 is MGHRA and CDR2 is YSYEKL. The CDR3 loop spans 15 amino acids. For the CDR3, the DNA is TGCGCCAGCAGCCTCGGGACAAGGGAAGGGGGTACGCAGTATTTT. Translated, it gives CASSLGTREGGTQYF.

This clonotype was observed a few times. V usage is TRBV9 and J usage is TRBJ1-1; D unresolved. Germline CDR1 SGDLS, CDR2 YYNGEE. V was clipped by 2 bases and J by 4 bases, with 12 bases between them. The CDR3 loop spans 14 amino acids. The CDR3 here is CASSVKGFGTEAFF. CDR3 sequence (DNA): TGTGCCAGCAGCGTTAAAGGGTTTGGCACTGAAGCTTTCTTT.

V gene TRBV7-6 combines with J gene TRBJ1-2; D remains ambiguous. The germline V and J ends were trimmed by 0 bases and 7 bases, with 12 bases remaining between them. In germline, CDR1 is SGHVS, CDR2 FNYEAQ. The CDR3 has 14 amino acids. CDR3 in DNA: TGTGCCAGCAGCTTAGCGGAGTCGGGGTTTGGCTACACCTTC. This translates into CASSLAESGFGYTF.

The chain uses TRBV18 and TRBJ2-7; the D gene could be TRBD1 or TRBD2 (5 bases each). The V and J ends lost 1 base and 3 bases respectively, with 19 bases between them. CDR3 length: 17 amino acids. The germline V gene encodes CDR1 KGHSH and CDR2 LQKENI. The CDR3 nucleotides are TGTGCCAGCTCACCACTAGGACTTCGGTGGGGGAACTACGAGCAGTACTTC. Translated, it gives CASSPLGLRWGNYEQYF. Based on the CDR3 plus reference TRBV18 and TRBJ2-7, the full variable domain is NAGVMQNPRHLVRRRGQEARLRCSPMKGHSHVYWYRQLPEEGLKFMVYLQKENIIDESGMPKERFSAEFPKEGPSILRIQQVVRGDSAAYFCASSPLGLRWGNYEQYFGPGTRLTVT.

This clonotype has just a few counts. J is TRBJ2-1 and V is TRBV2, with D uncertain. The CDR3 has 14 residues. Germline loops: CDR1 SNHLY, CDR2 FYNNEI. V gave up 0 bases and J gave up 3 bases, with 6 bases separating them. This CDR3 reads CASSEAPDYNEQFF. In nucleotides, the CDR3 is TGTGCCAGCAGTGAAGCCCCGGACTACAATGAGCAGTTCTTC. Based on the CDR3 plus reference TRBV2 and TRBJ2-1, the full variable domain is EPEVTQTPSHQVTQMGQEVILRCVPISNHLYFYWYRQILGQKVEFLVSFYNNEISEKSEIFDDQFSVERPDGSNFTLKIRSTKLEDSAMYFCASSEAPDYNEQFFGPGTRLTVL.

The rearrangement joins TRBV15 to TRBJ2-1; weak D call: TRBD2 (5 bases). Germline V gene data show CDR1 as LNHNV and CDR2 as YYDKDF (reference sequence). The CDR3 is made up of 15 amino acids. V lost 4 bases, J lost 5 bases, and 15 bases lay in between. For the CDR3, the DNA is TGTGCCACCAGCAAACGCTACGAGGGCCACAATGAGCAGTTCTTC. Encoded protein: CATSKRYEGHNEQFF.

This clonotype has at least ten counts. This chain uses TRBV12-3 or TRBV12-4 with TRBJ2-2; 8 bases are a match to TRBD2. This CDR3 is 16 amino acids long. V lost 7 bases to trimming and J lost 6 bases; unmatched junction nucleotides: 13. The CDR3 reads CASNNQRTSLAGELFF. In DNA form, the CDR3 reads TGTGCCAGCAACAACCAGAGGACTAGCTTGGCCGGGGAGCTGTTTTTT.